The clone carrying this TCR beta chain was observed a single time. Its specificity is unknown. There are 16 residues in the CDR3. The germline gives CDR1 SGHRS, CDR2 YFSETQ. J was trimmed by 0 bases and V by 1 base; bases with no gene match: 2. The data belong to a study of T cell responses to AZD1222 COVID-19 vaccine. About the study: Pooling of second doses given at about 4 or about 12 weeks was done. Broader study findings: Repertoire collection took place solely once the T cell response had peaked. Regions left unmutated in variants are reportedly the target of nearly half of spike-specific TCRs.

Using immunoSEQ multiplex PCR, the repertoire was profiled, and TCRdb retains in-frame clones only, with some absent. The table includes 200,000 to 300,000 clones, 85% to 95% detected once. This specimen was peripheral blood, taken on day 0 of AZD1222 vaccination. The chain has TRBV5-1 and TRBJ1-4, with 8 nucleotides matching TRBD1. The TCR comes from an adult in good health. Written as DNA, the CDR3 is TGCGCCAGCAGCTTGCAGGGACAGGCAACTAATGAAAAACTGTTTTTT. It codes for CASSLQGQATNEKLFF.